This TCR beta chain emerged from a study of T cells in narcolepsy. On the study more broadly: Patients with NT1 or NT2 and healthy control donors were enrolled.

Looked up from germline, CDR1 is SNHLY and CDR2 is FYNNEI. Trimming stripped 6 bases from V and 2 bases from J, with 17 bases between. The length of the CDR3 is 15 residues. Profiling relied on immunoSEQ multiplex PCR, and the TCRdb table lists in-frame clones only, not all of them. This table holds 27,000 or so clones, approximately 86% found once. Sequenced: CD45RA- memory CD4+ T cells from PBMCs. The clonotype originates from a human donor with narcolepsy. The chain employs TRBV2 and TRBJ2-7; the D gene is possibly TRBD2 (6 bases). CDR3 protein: CASRANRDWAYEQYF. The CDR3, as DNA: TGTGCCAGCAGGGCAAACCGGGACTGGGCCTACGAGCAGTACTTC.